This T cell receptor (beta chain) was sequenced for a study of Ad26.COV2.S vaccination and SARS-CoV-2 variants. TCRdb's table, derived via immunoSEQ multiplex PCR, lists solely in-frame clones and lacks some. The data hold more than 300,000 clones, with around 90% observed a single time. The treatment denotes: about 20 received Ad26.COV2.S at low or high dose, single or two shots; about 5 received placebo; per-sample allocation not given. Vaccine and placebo recipients were sampled on day 63 after the first injection. The CDR3 runs to 14 residues. CDR1 is GTSNPN and CDR2 is SVGIG in the germline V gene (reference sequence). The ends were cut back, 3 bases at V and 6 bases at J, with 14 bases in the middle. Study outcomes and limitations: Compared with placebo recipients, vaccine recipients had higher spike-specific TCR breadth.

As concerns this clone: Its antigen is still unknown.

This receptor was taken from a person between 18 and 65 years old who received the Ad26.COV2.S COVID-19 vaccine or a placebo. The sequenced sample was peripheral blood, obtained in a trial of Ad26.COV2.S vaccine versus placebo. V and J are TRBV30 and TRBJ1-4; D remains ambiguous. The CDR3 protein is CAWSTTWADEKLFF. DNA for the CDR3: TGTGCCTGGAGCACTACCTGGGCGGATGAAAAACTGTTTTTT. Full variable domain (remainder filled in from reference TRBV30 and TRBJ1-4): SQTIHQWPATLVQPVGSPLSLECTVEGTSNPNLYWYRQAAGRGLQLLFYSVGIGQISSEVPQNLSASRPQDRQFILSSKKLLLSDSGFYLCAWSTTWADEKLFFGSGTQLSVL.